Listed below are T cell receptor beta chains from one sample, sequenced in a study of OX40 agonist ivuxolimab in advanced cancers. The data were produced by immunoSEQ multiplex PCR, yet TCRdb's version contains in-frame clones alone and is incomplete. Of around 57,000 clones in the sample, more than 65% are singletons; the top ten hold under 0.6%. The source was CD4+ or CD8+ T cells sorted from blood, collected in a trial of the OX40 agonist ivuxolimab. The source of these receptors is an adult with an advanced solid tumor such as melanoma, head and neck, liver or kidney cancer. The CDR3 runs from the conserved cysteine through the conserved F or W. D genes are given only for firm matches. For some rows the clone size is stated as once, few or many, or as a class when expanded; others skip it.

CDR3 protein: CASSWGPVTTDTQYF; CDR3 DNA: TGTGCCAGCAGCTGGGGACCAGTAACCACAGATACGCAGTATTTT; clone size: .; J gene: TRBJ2-3; V gene: TRBV7-2; D gene: .
CDR3 protein: CASSLLGSTEAFF; CDR3 DNA: TGTGCCAGCAGCTTACTAGGGAGCACTGAAGCTTTCTTT; clone size: once; J gene: TRBJ1-1; V gene: TRBV7-3; D gene: .
CDR3 protein: CASGLCGPSGANVLTF; CDR3 DNA: TGTGCTAGTGGTTTATGCGGTCCCTCTGGGGCCAACGTCCTGACTTTC; clone size: .; J gene: TRBJ2-6; V gene: TRBV12-5; D gene: .
CDR3 protein: CASKEGVSLKSGYEQYF; CDR3 DNA: TGTGCCAGCAAGGAGGGGGTATCCCTCAAATCAGGTTACGAGCAGTACTTC; clone size: .; J gene: TRBJ2-7; V gene: TRBV28; D gene: .
CDR3 protein: CSVVQQGGNGYTF; CDR3 DNA: TGCAGCGTTGTACAGCAGGGGGGGAATGGCTACACCTTC; clone size: .; J gene: TRBJ1-2; V gene: TRBV29-1; D gene: TRBD1
CDR3 protein: CASSPPGRYEQYF; CDR3 DNA: TGTGCCAGCAGCCCCCCTGGGCGCTACGAGCAGTACTTC; clone size: .; J gene: TRBJ2-7; V gene: TRBV28; D gene: .
CDR3 protein: CSARANEQFF; CDR3 DNA: TGCAGTGCTAGAGCGAATGAGCAGTTCTTC; clone size: .; J gene: TRBJ2-1; V gene: TRBV20-1; D gene: .
CDR3 protein: CASSLSCALPTYLYYGYTF; CDR3 DNA: TGTGCCAGCAGCTTAAGTTGTGCACTCCCTACCTATCTTTACTATGGCTACACCTTC; clone size: .; J gene: TRBJ1-2; V gene: TRBV11-3; D gene: .
CDR3 protein: CASTTVRGGTEAFF; CDR3 DNA: TGTGCCAGCACTACTGTTAGGGGGGGAACTGAAGCTTTCTTT; clone size: .; J gene: TRBJ1-1; V gene: TRBV28; D gene: .
CDR3 protein: CASSLEPLSNQPQHF; CDR3 DNA: TGCGCCAGCAGCTTGGAACCTCTTAGCAATCAGCCCCAGCATTTT; clone size: .; J gene: TRBJ1-5; V gene: TRBV5-1; D gene: .
CDR3 protein: CASSPLGIGAGNTIYF; CDR3 DNA: TGCGCCAGCAGCCCCCTCGGGATAGGGGCTGGAAACACCATATATTTT; clone size: few; J gene: TRBJ1-3; V gene: TRBV4-1; D gene: .
CDR3 protein: CASGSREGNTDTQYF; CDR3 DNA: TGTGCCAGTGGTTCCCGGGAGGGCAACACAGATACGCAGTATTTT; clone size: .; J gene: TRBJ2-3; V gene: TRBV19; D gene: TRBD2
CDR3 protein: CASSQLSWDHSYEQYF; CDR3 DNA: TGTGCCAGCAGCCAATTATCTTGGGACCACTCCTACGAGCAGTACTTC; clone size: .; J gene: TRBJ2-7; V gene: TRBV14; D gene: .
CDR3 protein: CASSPRGRREQYF; CDR3 DNA: TGTGCCAGCAGCCCTAGAGGAAGGCGCGAGCAGTACTTC; clone size: .; J gene: TRBJ2-7; V gene: TRBV14; D gene: .
CDR3 protein: CASRVELSGNTIYF; CDR3 DNA: TGCGCCAGCAGAGTGGAACTCTCTGGAAACACCATATATTTT; clone size: once; J gene: TRBJ1-3; V gene: TRBV5-1; D gene: .
CDR3 protein: CASSQVLADTVGEQFF; CDR3 DNA: TGTGCCAGCAGCCAAGTTCTAGCGGACACCGTCGGTGAGCAGTTCTTC; clone size: .; J gene: TRBJ2-1; V gene: TRBV4-2; D gene: TRBD2
CDR3 protein: CASSSSTGNEQFF; CDR3 DNA: TGTGCCAGCAGCTCCTCCACAGGAAACGAGCAGTTCTTC; clone size: .; J gene: TRBJ2-1; V gene: TRBV7-2; D gene: .
CDR3 protein: CASSKRAGGVLWYGYTF; CDR3 DNA: TGTGCCAGCAGTAAGAGGGCAGGGGGTGTCCTCTGGTATGGCTACACCTTC; clone size: .; J gene: TRBJ1-2; V gene: TRBV7-9; D gene: TRBD1
CDR3 protein: CASSPPLGRETDTQYF; CDR3 DNA: TGTGCCAGCTCACCACCGTTAGGGCGGGAGACAGATACGCAGTATTTT; clone size: few; J gene: TRBJ2-3; V gene: TRBV18; D gene: TRBD2
CDR3 protein: CAISESRRGKNIQYF; CDR3 DNA: TGTGCCATCAGTGAGTCGAGACGGGGGAAAAACATTCAGTACTTC; clone size: .; J gene: TRBJ2-4; V gene: TRBV10-3; D gene: .
CDR3 protein: CASRQGPATNEKLFF; CDR3 DNA: TGTGCCAGCAGACAGGGGCCCGCAACTAATGAAAAACTGTTTTTT; clone size: .; J gene: TRBJ1-4; V gene: TRBV2; D gene: TRBD1
CDR3 protein: CASSTYSNQPQHF; CDR3 DNA: TGTGCCAGCAGCACCTATAGCAATCAGCCCCAGCATTTT; clone size: .; J gene: TRBJ1-5; V gene: TRBV7-2; D gene: .
CDR3 protein: CASSSWGEAFF; CDR3 DNA: TGTGCCAGCAGTTCCTGGGGCGAAGCTTTCTTT; clone size: .; J gene: TRBJ1-1; V gene: TRBV6-6; D gene: .
CDR3 protein: CASSPRTSWAGELFF; CDR3 DNA: TGTGCCAGCAGCCCCAGGACTAGTTGGGCCGGGGAGCTGTTTTTT; clone size: .; J gene: TRBJ2-2; V gene: TRBV7-2; D gene: TRBD2
CDR3 protein: CASSDSGRNDVDEQYF; CDR3 DNA: TGTGCCAGCTCCGATAGCGGGAGGAACGACGTAGACGAGCAGTACTTC; clone size: many; J gene: TRBJ2-7; V gene: TRBV19; D gene: TRBD2
CDR3 protein: CASSAIGTSGSDTQYF; CDR3 DNA: TGTGCCAGCAGCGCTATAGGGACTAGCGGGAGTGATACGCAGTATTTT; clone size: .; J gene: TRBJ2-3; V gene: TRBV9; D gene: TRBD2
CDR3 protein: CASSSAPGQGYGYTF; CDR3 DNA: TGTGCCAGCAGCTCCGCCCCCGGACAGGGGTATGGCTACACCTTC; clone size: .; J gene: TRBJ1-2; V gene: TRBV7-2; D gene: TRBD1
CDR3 protein: CASSAGGSYEQYF; CDR3 DNA: TGTGCCAGCAGTGCGGGAGGTTCCTACGAGCAGTACTTC; clone size: .; J gene: TRBJ2-7; V gene: TRBV6-6; D gene: TRBD2
CDR3 protein: CASSPDSGRDETQYF; CDR3 DNA: TGTGCCAGCAGCCCGGATAGCGGGAGAGACGAGACCCAGTACTTC; clone size: .; J gene: TRBJ2-5; V gene: TRBV7-2; D gene: TRBD2
CDR3 protein: CASSPSGRGQYEQFF; CDR3 DNA: TGTGCCAGCAGCCCCTCGGGAAGAGGCCAATATGAGCAGTTCTTC; clone size: .; J gene: TRBJ2-1; V gene: TRBV11-2; D gene: .
CDR3 protein: CASSRQGISYEQYF; CDR3 DNA: TGTGCCAGCAGTAGGCAGGGGATATCCTACGAGCAGTACTTC; clone size: .; J gene: TRBJ2-7; V gene: TRBV27; D gene: .
CDR3 protein: CSVTDRAPYEQYF; CDR3 DNA: TGCAGCGTTACGGACAGGGCCCCCTACGAGCAGTACTTC; clone size: .; J gene: TRBJ2-7; V gene: TRBV29-1; D gene: TRBD1
CDR3 protein: CASSTNRGHAEAFF; CDR3 DNA: TGTGCCAGCAGTACGAACAGGGGGCATGCTGAAGCTTTCTTT; clone size: .; J gene: TRBJ1-1; V gene: TRBV28; D gene: TRBD1
CDR3 protein: CASSLGQNTGELFF; CDR3 DNA: TGTGCCAGCAGCTTAGGGCAGAACACCGGGGAGCTGTTTTTT; clone size: .; J gene: TRBJ2-2; V gene: TRBV5-6; D gene: .
CDR3 protein: CASSVGLAKNIQYF; CDR3 DNA: TGTGCCAGCAGTGTCGGGTTAGCCAAAAACATTCAGTACTTC; clone size: .; J gene: TRBJ2-4; V gene: TRBV2; D gene: .
CDR3 protein: CASYRAGVPIEEQYF; CDR3 DNA: TGTGCCAGTTATAGGGCAGGGGTCCCGATCGAGGAGCAGTACTTC; clone size: .; J gene: TRBJ2-7; V gene: TRBV28; D gene: .
CDR3 protein: CASGRGENTGELFF; CDR3 DNA: TGCGCCTCGGGGCGGGGGGAGAACACCGGGGAGCTGTTTTTT; clone size: .; J gene: TRBJ2-2; V gene: TRBV30; D gene: TRBD2
CDR3 protein: CASSALGGGDWVDEQFF; CDR3 DNA: TGCGCCAGCAGTGCCCTGGGAGGGGGGGATTGGGTCGATGAGCAGTTCTTC; clone size: .; J gene: TRBJ2-1; V gene: TRBV10-2; D gene: .
CDR3 protein: CAISEPRNEKLFF; CDR3 DNA: TGTGCCATCAGTGAGCCTCGTAATGAAAAACTGTTTTTT; clone size: .; J gene: TRBJ1-4; V gene: TRBV10-3; D gene: .
CDR3 protein: CASSLGTSGMDTQYF; CDR3 DNA: TGTGCCAGCAGCCTCGGGACTAGCGGGATGGATACGCAGTATTTT; clone size: .; J gene: TRBJ2-3; V gene: TRBV6-5; D gene: TRBD2
CDR3 protein: CAWSVQVGGGRNEQFF; CDR3 DNA: TGTGCCTGGAGTGTACAGGTCGGGGGGGGCCGCAATGAGCAGTTCTTC; clone size: .; J gene: TRBJ2-1; V gene: TRBV30; D gene: TRBD2
CDR3 protein: CASSSTYEQYF; CDR3 DNA: TGTGCCAGCAGCTCCACCTACGAGCAGTACTTC; clone size: .; J gene: TRBJ2-7; V gene: TRBV7-2; D gene: .
CDR3 protein: CASSSRGYGYEQYF; CDR3 DNA: TGTGCCAGCAGCTCACGAGGGTACGGCTACGAGCAGTACTTC; clone size: .; J gene: TRBJ2-7; V gene: TRBV7-2; D gene: .
CDR3 protein: CASSAGTSGNNEQFF; CDR3 DNA: TGCGCCAGCAGCGCCGGGACTAGCGGGAATAATGAGCAGTTCTTC; clone size: .; J gene: TRBJ2-1; V gene: TRBV5-1; D gene: TRBD2
CDR3 protein: CAWSGQTLTEAFF; CDR3 DNA: TGTGCCTGGAGTGGACAAACCCTCACTGAAGCTTTCTTT; clone size: .; J gene: TRBJ1-1; V gene: TRBV30; D gene: .
CDR3 protein: CASSSGGLGDTQYF; CDR3 DNA: TGTGCCAGCAGCTCGGGCGGGTTAGGAGATACGCAGTATTTT; clone size: .; J gene: TRBJ2-3; V gene: TRBV5-4; D gene: .
CDR3 protein: CASSDPNRGDPYNEQFF; CDR3 DNA: TGCGCCAGCAGTGACCCTAATCGAGGGGACCCTTACAATGAGCAGTTCTTC; clone size: .; J gene: TRBJ2-1; V gene: TRBV10-1; D gene: .